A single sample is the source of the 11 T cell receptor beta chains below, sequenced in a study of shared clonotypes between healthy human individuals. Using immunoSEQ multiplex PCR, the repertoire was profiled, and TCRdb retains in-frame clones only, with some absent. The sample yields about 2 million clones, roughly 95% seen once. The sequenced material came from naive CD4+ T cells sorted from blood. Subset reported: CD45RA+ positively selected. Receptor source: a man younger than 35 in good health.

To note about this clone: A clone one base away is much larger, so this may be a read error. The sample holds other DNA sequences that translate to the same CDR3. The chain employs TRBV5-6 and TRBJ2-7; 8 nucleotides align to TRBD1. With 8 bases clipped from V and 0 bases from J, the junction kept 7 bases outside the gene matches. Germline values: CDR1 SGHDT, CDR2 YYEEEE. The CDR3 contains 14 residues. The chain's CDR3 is CASTRQGTSYEQYF. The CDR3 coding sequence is TGTGCCAGTACCAGACAGGGGACCTCCTACGAGCAGTACTTC. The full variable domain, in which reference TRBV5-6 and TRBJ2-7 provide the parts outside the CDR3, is DAGVTQSPTHLIKTRGQQVTLRCSPKSGHDTVSWYQQALGQGPQFIFQYYEEEERQRGNFPDRFSGHQFPNYSSELNVNALLLGDSALYLCASTRQGTSYEQYFGPGTRLTVT.

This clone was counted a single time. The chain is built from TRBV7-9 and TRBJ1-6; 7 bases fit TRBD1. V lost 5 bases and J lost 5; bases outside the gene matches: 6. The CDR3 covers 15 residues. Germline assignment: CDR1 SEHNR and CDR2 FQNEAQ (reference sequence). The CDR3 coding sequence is TGTGCCAGCAGCCTGGGACAGACCGATAATTCACCCCTCCACTTT. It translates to CASSLGQTDNSPLHF. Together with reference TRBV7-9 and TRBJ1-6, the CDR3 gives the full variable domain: DTGVSQNPRHKITKRGQNVTFRCDPISEHNRLYWYRQTLGQGPEFLTYFQNEAQLEKSRLLSDRFSAERPKGSFSTLEIQRTEQGDSAMYLCASSLGQTDNSPLHFGNGTRLTVT.

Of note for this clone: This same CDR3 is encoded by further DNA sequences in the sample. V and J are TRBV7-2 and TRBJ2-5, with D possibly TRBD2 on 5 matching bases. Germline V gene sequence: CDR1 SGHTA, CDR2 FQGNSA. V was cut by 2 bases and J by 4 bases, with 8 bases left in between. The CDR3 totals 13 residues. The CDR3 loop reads CASSLRGRETQYF. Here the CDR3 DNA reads TGTGCCAGCAGCTTACGTGGGAGAGAGACCCAGTACTTC. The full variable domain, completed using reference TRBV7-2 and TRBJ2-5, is GAGVSQSPSNKVTEKGKDVELRCDPISGHTALYWYRQSLGQGLEFLIYFQGNSAPDKSGLPSDRFSAERTGGSVSTLTIQRTQQEDSAVYLCASSLRGRETQYFGPGTRLLVL.

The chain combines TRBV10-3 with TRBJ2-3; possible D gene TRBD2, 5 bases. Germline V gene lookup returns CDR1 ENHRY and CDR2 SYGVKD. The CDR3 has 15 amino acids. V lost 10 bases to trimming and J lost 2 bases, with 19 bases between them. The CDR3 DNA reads TGTGCCACCGAAGTCGACGGAGGTATCACAGATACGCAGTATTTT. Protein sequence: CATEVDGGITDTQYF.

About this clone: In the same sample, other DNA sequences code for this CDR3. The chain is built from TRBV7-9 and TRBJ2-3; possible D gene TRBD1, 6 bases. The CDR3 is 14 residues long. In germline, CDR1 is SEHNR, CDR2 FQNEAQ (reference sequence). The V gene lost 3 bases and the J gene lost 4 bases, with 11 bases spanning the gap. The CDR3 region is CASSLGQGSDTQYF. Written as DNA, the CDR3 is TGTGCCAGCAGCTTGGGGCAGGGGTCAGATACGCAGTATTTT. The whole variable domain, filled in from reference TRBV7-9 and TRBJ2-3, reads DTGVSQNPRHKITKRGQNVTFRCDPISEHNRLYWYRQTLGQGPEFLTYFQNEAQLEKSRLLSDRFSAERPKGSFSTLEIQRTEQGDSAMYLCASSLGQGSDTQYFGPGTRLTVL.

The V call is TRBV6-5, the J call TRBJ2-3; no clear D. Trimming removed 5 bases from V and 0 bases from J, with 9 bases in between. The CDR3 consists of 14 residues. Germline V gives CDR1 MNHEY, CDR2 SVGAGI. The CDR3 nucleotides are TGTGCCAGCAGTCGTGCCGGGAGCACAGATACGCAGTATTTT. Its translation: CASSRAGSTDTQYF.

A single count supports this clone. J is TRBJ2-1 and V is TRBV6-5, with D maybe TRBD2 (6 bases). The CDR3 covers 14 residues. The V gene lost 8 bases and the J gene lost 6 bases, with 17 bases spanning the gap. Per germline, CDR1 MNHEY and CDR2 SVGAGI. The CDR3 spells CASSRGGATNEQFF. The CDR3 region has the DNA TGTGCCAGCTCCCGGGGCGGGGCAACCAATGAGCAGTTCTTC.

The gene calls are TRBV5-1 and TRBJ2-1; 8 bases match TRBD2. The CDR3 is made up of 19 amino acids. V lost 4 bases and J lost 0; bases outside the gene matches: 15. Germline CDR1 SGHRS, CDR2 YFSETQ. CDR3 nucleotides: TGCGCCAGCAGCCCCCCACGAGGCGGGGGGTCGAGCTCCTACAATGAGCAGTTCTTC. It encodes CASSPPRGGGSSSYNEQFF. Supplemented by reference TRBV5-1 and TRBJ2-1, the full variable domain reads KAGVTQTPRYLIKTRGQQVTLSCSPISGHRSVSWYQQTPGQGLQFLFEYFSETQRNKGNFPGRFSGRQFSNSRSEMNVSTLELGDSALYLCASSPPRGGGSSSYNEQFFGPGTRLTVL.

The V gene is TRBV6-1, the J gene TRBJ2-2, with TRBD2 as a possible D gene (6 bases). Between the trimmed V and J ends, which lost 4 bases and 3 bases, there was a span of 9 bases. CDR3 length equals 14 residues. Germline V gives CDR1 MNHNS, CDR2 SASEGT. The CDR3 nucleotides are TGTGCCAGCAGTGGGCAGCGGGACACCGGGGAGCTGTTTTTT. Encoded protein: CASSGQRDTGELFF.

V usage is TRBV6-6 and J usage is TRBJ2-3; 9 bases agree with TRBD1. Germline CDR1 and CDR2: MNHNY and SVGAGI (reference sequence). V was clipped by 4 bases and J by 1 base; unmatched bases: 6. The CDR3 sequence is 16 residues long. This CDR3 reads CASSSRQGDGTDTQYF. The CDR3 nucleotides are TGTGCCAGCAGTTCCCGACAGGGGGATGGCACAGATACGCAGTATTTT.

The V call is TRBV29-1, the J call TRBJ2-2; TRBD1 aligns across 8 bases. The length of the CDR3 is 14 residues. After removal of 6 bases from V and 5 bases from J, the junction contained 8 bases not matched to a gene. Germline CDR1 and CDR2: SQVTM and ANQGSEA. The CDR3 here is CSVADRGGTGELFF. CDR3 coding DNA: TGCAGCGTCGCCGACAGGGGCGGGACCGGGGAGCTGTTTTTT.